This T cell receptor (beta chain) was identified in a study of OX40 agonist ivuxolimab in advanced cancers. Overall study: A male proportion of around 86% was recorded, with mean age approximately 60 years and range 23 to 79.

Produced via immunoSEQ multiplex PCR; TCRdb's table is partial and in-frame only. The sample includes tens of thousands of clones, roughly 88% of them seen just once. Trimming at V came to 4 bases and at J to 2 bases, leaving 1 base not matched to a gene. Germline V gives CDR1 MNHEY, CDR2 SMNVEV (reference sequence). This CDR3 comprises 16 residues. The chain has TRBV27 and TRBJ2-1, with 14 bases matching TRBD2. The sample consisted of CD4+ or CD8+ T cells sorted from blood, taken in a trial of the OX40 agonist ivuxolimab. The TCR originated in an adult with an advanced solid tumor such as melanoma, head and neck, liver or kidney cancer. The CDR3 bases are TGTGCCAGCAGTTCGGGACTAGCGGGAGCCTACAATGAGCAGTTCTTC. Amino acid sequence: CASSSGLAGAYNEQFF.